A selection of T cell receptor beta chains follows, all from one sample in a study of post-analysis software for immune sequencing data. TCRdb called the PCR reads again in MiXCR, with one record for every CDR3 protein. The sample contains about 560,000 distinct CDR3 sequences, around 44% of which appear only once. Sequenced material: blood. The receptors here all came from a girl under 18 with multiple sclerosis. The CDR3 runs from the conserved cysteine through the conserved F or W. D genes are given only for firm matches. Clone size is stated in some rows and not others, as once, few, many or a class when expanded.

TRBV27	TRBJ2-5	TRBD1	-	CASSIGTGRYETQYF	TGTGCCAGCAGCATAGGGACAGGGAGGTACGAGACCCAGTACTTC
TRBV5-5	TRBJ2-3	TRBD1	-	CASSPTADRVLTDTQYF	TGTGCCAGCAGCCCGACGGCGGACAGGGTGTTGACAGATACGCAGTATTTT
TRBV13	TRBJ2-5	TRBD2	-	CASSERGAHQETQYF	TGTGCCAGCAGCGAGCGGGGGGCCCACCAAGAGACCCAGTACTTC
TRBV7-2	TRBJ2-5	-	few	CASSQYYGQYF	TGTGCCAGCAGCCAGTACTACGGGCAGTACTTC
TRBV7-2	TRBJ2-3	-	-	CASSLVTADTQYF	TGTGCCAGCAGCTTAGTCACAGCGGATACGCAGTATTTT
TRBV15	TRBJ2-7	-	few	CATSAHGAPSYEQYF	TGTGCCACCAGCGCCCACGGGGCACCCAGTTACGAGCAGTACTTC
TRBV20-1	TRBJ2-7	-	-	CSARDRALYNEQYF	TGCAGTGCTAGAGACAGGGCTCTTTACAATGAGCAGTACTTC
TRBV7-2	TRBJ2-5	-	-	CASSLVDGEQYF	TGTGCCAGCAGCTTAGTGGACGGGGAGCAGTACTTC
TRBV4-1	TRBJ2-3	TRBD2	-	CASSQGGRASDTQYF	TGCGCCAGCAGCCAAGGCGGGAGGGCCTCAGATACGCAGTATTTT
TRBV20-1	TRBJ2-1	TRBD2	-	CSARDVLAGLNEQFF	TGCAGTGCTAGAGATGTACTAGCGGGCCTCAATGAGCAGTTCTTC
TRBV5-1	TRBJ2-1	TRBD2	-	CASRTGTSAYNEQFF	TGCGCCAGCAGGACCGGGACTAGCGCGTACAATGAGCAGTTCTTC
TRBV29-1	TRBJ1-1	-	few	CSVLVRLNTEAFF	TGCAGCGTTCTAGTCAGGCTGAACACTGAAGCTTTCTTT
TRBV12-3/TRBV12-4	TRBJ2-7	-	-	CASSGQGPYEQYF	TGTGCCAGCTCGGGACAAGGACCCTACGAGCAGTACTTC
TRBV10-2	TRBJ2-1	TRBD2	-	CASSDSTSGISYNEQFF	TGCGCCAGCAGTGACAGTACTAGCGGGATTTCCTACAATGAGCAGTTCTTC
TRBV4-1	TRBJ2-3	TRBD1	-	CASSLTGGPDTQYF	TGCGCCAGCAGCTTGACAGGGGGCCCAGATACGCAGTATTTT
TRBV12-3/TRBV12-4	TRBJ1-1	TRBD1	-	CASSLVGTGDQAFF	TGTGCCAGCAGTTTAGTCGGGACAGGGGATCAAGCTTTCTTT
TRBV24-1	TRBJ2-3	-	-	CATSDTRTDTQYF	TGTGCCACCAGTGACACCCGGACAGATACGCAGTATTTT
TRBV12-3/TRBV12-4	TRBJ1-4	-	few	CASSLQGLTNEKLFF	TGTGCCAGCAGTTTACAGGGGCTGACTAATGAAAAACTGTTTTTT
TRBV12-3/TRBV12-4	TRBJ2-7	-	-	CASSQILYEQYF	TGTGCCAGCAGCCAGATCCTGTACGAGCAGTACTTC
TRBV5-1	TRBJ2-2	-	few	CASTTSGTGELFF	TGCGCCAGCACCACTTCGGGGACCGGGGAGCTGTTTTTT
TRBV12-3/TRBV12-4	TRBJ1-1	-	many	CASSLRRNTEAFF	TGTGCCAGCAGCTTACGGCGGAACACTGAAGCTTTCTTT
TRBV12-3/TRBV12-4	TRBJ2-3	TRBD2	once	CASSLGLAGLYF	TGTGCCAGCAGCCTTGGACTAGCGGGCCTGTATTTT
TRBV6-1	TRBJ2-1	-	-	CASSEALRKENEQFF	TGTGCCAGCAGTGAAGCGCTTCGTAAGGAGAATGAGCAGTTCTTC
TRBV10-3	TRBJ1-2	-	-	CAYRAPSLTDDYTF	TGTGCCTACAGGGCTCCCTCGCTTACAGATGACTACACCTTC